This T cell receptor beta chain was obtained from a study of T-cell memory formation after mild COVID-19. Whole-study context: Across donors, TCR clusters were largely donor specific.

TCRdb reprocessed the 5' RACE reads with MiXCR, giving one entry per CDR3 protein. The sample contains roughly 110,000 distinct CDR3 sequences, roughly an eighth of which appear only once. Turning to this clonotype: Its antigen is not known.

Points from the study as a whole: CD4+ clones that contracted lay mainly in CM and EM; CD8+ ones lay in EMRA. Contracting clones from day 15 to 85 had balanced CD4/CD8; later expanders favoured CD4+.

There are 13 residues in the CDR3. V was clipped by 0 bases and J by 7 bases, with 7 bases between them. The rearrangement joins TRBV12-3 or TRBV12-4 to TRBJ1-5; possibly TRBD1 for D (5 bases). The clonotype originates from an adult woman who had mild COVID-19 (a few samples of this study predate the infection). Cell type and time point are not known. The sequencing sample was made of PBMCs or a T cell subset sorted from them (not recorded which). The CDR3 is CASSLAAGQPQHF. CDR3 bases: TGTGCCAGCAGTTTAGCGGCAGGGCAGCCCCAGCATTTT.